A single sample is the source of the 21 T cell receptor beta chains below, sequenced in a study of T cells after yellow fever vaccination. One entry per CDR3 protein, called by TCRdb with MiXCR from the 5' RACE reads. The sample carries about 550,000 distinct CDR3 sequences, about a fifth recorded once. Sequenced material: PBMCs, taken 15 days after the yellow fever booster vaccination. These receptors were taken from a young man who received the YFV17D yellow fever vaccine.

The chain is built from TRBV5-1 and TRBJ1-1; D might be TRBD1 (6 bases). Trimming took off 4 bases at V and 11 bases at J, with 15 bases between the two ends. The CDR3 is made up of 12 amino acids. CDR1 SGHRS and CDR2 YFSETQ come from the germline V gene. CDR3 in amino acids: CASSPERGTAFF. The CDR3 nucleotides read TGCGCCAGCAGCCCGGAGAGGGGGACGGCTTTCTTT.

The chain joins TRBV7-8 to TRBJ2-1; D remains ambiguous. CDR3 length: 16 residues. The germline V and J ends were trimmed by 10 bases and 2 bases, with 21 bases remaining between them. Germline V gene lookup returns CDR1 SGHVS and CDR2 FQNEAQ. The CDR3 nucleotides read TGTGCCATGGGCTCCGGGCACCTCCGCGCCTACAATGAGCAGTTCTTC. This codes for CAMGSGHLRAYNEQFF.

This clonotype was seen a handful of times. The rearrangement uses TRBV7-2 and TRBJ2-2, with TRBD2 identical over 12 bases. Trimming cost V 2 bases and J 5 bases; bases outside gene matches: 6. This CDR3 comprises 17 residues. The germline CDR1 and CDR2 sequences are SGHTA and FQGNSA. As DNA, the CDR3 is TGTGCCAGCAGCTTACTAGCGGGAGGGGGTCGGACCGGGGAGCTGTTTTTT. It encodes CASSLLAGGGRTGELFF.

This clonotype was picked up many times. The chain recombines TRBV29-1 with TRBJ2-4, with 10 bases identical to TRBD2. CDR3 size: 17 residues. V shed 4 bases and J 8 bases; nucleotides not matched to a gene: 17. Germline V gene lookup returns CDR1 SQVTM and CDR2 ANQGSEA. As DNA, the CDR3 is TGCAGCGTTGTCTCTGAATTAGCGGGAGGCCCCTTGGACATTCAGTACTTC. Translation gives CSVVSELAGGPLDIQYF.

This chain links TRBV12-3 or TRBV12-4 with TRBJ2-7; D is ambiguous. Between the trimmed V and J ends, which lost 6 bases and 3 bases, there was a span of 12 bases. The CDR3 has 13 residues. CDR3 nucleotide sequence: TGTGCCAGCAGCAAAACTCTAAACTACGAGCAGTACTTC. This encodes CASSKTLNYEQYF.

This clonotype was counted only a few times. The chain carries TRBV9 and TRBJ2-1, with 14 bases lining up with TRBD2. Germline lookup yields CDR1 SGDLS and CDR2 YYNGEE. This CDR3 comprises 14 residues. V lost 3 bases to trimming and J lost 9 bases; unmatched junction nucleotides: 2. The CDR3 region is CASSEGLAGGEQFF. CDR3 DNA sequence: TGTGCCAGCAGCGAAGGACTAGCGGGAGGTGAGCAGTTCTTC.

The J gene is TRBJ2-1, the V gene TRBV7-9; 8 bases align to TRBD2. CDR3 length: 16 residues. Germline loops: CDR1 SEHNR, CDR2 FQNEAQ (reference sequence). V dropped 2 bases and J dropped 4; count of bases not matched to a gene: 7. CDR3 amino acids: CASSLYSGLVYNEQFF. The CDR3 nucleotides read TGTGCCAGCAGCTTATATTCGGGACTAGTGTACAATGAGCAGTTCTTC.

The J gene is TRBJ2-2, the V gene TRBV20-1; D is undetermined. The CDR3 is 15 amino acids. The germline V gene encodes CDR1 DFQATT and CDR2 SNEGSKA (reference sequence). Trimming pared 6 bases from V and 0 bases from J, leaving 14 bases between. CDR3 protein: CSAPRYAANTGELFF. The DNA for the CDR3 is TGCAGTGCCCCCCGCTATGCCGCGAACACCGGGGAGCTGTTTTTT.

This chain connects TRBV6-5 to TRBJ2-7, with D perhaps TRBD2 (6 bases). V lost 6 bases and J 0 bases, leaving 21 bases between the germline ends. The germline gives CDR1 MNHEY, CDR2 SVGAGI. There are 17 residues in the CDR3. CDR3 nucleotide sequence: TGTGCCAGCAGACCCTCTCTCAGCCCCGGGAGCTCCTACGAGCAGTACTTC. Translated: CASRPSLSPGSSYEQYF.

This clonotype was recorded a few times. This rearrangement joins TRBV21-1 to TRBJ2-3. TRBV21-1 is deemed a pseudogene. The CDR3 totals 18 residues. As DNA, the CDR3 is TGTGCCAGCAGCAAAGCCCATCGGACGACCGAGAGCACAGATACGCAGTATTTT. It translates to CASSKAHRTTESTDTQYF.

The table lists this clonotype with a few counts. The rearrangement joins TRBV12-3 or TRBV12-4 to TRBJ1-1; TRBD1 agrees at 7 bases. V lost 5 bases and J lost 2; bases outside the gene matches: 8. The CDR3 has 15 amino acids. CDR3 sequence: CASSPIDRVNTEAFF. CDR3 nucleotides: TGTGCCAGCAGTCCAATAGACAGGGTAAACACTGAAGCTTTCTTT.

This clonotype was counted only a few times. CDR3 sequence: CAWSVQGISYEQYF. DNA of the CDR3: TGTGCCTGGAGTGTACAAGGGATCTCCTACGAGCAGTACTTC. The chain has TRBV30 and TRBJ2-7, with no clear D. Germline CDR1 GTSNPN, CDR2 SVGIG (reference sequence). V was pared by 0 bases and J by 0 bases, with 9 bases between. The CDR3 sequence is 14 residues long.

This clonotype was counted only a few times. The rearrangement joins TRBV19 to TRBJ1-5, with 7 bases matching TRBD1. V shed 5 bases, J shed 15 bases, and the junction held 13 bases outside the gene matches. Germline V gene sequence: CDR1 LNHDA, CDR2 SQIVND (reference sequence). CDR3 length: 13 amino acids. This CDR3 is CASSSVQGTAGHF. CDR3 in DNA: TGTGCCAGTAGTTCCGTACAGGGGACCGCCGGGCATTTT.

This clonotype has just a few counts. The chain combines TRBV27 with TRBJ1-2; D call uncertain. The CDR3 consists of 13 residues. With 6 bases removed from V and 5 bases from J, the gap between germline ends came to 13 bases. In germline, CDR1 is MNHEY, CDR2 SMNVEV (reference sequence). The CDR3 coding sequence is TGTGCCAGCAGCCCTTCTACTCTTTATGGCTACACCTTC. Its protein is CASSPSTLYGYTF.

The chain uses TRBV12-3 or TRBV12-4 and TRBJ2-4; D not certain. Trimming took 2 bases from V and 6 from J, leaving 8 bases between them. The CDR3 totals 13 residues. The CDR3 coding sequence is TGTGCCAGCAGTTTACCATCTAGAAACATTCAGTACTTC. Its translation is CASSLPSRNIQYF.

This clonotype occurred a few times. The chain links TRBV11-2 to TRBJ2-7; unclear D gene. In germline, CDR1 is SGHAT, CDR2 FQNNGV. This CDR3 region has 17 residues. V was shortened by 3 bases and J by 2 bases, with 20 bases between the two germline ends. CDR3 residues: CASSFPRGPQFPYEQYF. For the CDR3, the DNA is TGTGCCAGCAGCTTCCCCAGAGGACCGCAATTCCCCTACGAGCAGTACTTC. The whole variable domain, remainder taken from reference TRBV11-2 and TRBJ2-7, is EAGVAQSPRYKIIEKRQSVAFWCNPISGHATLYWYQQILGQGPKLLIQFQNNGVVDDSQLPKDRFSAERLKGVDSTLKIQPAKLEDSAVYLCASSFPRGPQFPYEQYFGPGTRLTVT.

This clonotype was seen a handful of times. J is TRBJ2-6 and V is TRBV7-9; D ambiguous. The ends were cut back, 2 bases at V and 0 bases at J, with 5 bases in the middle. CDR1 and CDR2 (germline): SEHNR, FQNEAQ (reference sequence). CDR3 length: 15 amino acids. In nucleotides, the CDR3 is TGTGCCAGCAGCTTACCCCTCTCTGGGGCCAACGTCCTGACTTTC. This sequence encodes CASSLPLSGANVLTF.

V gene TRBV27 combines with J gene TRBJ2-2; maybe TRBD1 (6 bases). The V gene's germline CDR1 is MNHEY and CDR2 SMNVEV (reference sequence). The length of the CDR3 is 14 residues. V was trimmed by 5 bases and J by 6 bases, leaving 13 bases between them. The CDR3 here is CASSQGWAAGELFF. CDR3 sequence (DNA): TGTGCCAGCAGTCAGGGGTGGGCCGCCGGGGAGCTGTTTTTT.

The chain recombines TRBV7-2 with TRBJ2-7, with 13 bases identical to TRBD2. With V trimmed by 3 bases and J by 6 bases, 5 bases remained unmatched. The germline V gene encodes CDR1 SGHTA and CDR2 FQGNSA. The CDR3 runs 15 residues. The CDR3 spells CASSFGLAGVTEQYF. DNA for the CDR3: TGTGCCAGCAGCTTCGGACTAGCGGGAGTCACCGAGCAGTACTTC. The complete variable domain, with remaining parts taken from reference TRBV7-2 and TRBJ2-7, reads GAGVSQSPSNKVTEKGKDVELRCDPISGHTALYWYRQSLGQGLEFLIYFQGNSAPDKSGLPSDRFSAERTGGSVSTLTIQRTQQEDSAVYLCASSFGLAGVTEQYFGPGTRLTVT.

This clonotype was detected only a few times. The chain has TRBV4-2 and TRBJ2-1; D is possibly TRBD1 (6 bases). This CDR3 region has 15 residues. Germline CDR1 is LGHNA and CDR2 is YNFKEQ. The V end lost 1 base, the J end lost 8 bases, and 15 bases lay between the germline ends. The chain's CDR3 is CASSQGGTTQDEQFF. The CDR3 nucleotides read TGTGCCAGCAGCCAAGGGGGGACAACACAGGATGAGCAGTTCTTC.

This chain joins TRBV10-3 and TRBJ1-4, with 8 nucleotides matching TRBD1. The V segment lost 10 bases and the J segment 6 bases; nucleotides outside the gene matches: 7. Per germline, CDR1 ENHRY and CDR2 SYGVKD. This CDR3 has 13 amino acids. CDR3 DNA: TGTGCCACCCAGGACAGGGTAGATGAAAAACTGTTTTTT. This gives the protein CATQDRVDEKLFF.